The clone carrying this TCR beta chain was detected a few times. This record belongs to a study of type 1 regulatory T cells. The overall study: An in vitro protocol generated T-allo10, a Tr1-enriched, alloantigen-specific CD4 T cell product.

TCRdb recomputed calls from the reads with MiXCR, one row per CDR3 protein. This table holds approximately 97,000 distinct CDR3 sequences, around a third found once. The sequencing input was CD4+ T cells, either the whole sample or a sorted fraction (not recorded which). The source is a human donor in good health.

The DNA for the CDR3 is TGCGCCGGACCAACAGGGACCTTCACCGGGGAGCTGTTTTTT. Its translation: CAGPTGTFTGELFF. The chain has TRBV4-1 and TRBJ2-2; tentatively, D is TRBD1 (6 bases). Germline CDR1 MGHRA, CDR2 YSYEKL. This CDR3 is built from 14 residues. V lost 11 bases and J lost 4, with 17 bases in between.